Listed here are 30 T cell receptor beta chains from one sample, sequenced in a study of blood T cell repertoires in COVID-19. TCRdb keeps only in-frame clones here, not all; method: immunoSEQ multiplex PCR. The data hold about 310,000 clones, with around 90% observed a single time. The specimen was peripheral blood. The receptors here all came from a man in his late teens or twenties with active or convalescent COVID-19.

V usage is TRBV6-5 and J usage is TRBJ2-2; D is unresolved. The CDR3 covers 14 residues. Germline lookup yields CDR1 MNHEY and CDR2 SVGAGI. Trimming removed 2 bases at V and 5 bases at J, with 9 bases between. Written as DNA, the CDR3 is TGTGCCAGCAGTTACGGTTGGCAAACCGGGGAGCTGTTTTTT. Its translation: CASSYGWQTGELFF.

This chain links TRBV5-1 with TRBJ2-3, with 9 bases matching TRBD2. This CDR3 spans 17 amino acids. Germline V gene sequence: CDR1 SGHRS, CDR2 YFSETQ. V lost 4 bases to trimming and J lost 0 bases; unmatched junction nucleotides: 9. The CDR3 bases are TGCGCCAGCAGCCGCGGGGGGGTCACTGCTAGCACAGATACGCAGTATTTT. Its translation: CASSRGGVTASTDTQYF.

The chain has TRBV9 and TRBJ2-3; the D is unclear. CDR1 SGDLS and CDR2 YYNGEE come from the germline V gene. The V end was cut by 0 bases, the J end by 2 bases, with 10 bases between. The CDR3 covers 15 residues. The CDR3 spells CASSVDVGTTDTQYF. The CDR3 bases are TGTGCCAGCAGCGTAGACGTCGGTACCACAGATACGCAGTATTTT.

The CDR3 DNA reads as TGTGCCAGCAGCCCCGGGAGTGAGTTCTACAATGAGCAGTTCTTC. Translating gives CASSPGSEFYNEQFF. The V call is TRBV5-6, the J call TRBJ2-1; weak D call: TRBD2 (6 bases). CDR1 and CDR2 from the germline V gene are SGHDT and YYEEEE. This CDR3 has 15 amino acids. V was pared by 4 bases and J by 3 bases, with 14 bases between.

The chain links TRBV5-1 to TRBJ2-1; 8 bases match TRBD1. Germline lookup yields CDR1 SGHRS and CDR2 YFSETQ. V was clipped by 2 bases and J by 5 bases; unmatched bases: 3. This CDR3 is 14 amino acids long. DNA for the CDR3: TGCGCCAGCAGCTTCTACAGGGGGGACAATGAGCAGTTCTTC. It specifies CASSFYRGDNEQFF. Complete variable domain (other parts from reference TRBV5-1 and TRBJ2-1): KAGVTQTPRYLIKTRGQQVTLSCSPISGHRSVSWYQQTPGQGLQFLFEYFSETQRNKGNFPGRFSGRQFSNSRSEMNVSTLELGDSALYLCASSFYRGDNEQFFGPGTRLTVL.

The CDR3 loop reads CASSANWRSGYTF. CDR3 nucleotide sequence: TGTGCCAGCAGCGCGAATTGGAGATCAGGCTACACCTTC. The chain carries TRBV7-9 and TRBJ1-2; D is undetermined. The CDR3 covers 13 residues. Germline lookup yields CDR1 SEHNR and CDR2 FQNEAQ (reference sequence). The ends were cut back, 5 bases at V and 8 bases at J, with 15 bases in the middle.

The rearrangement joins TRBV7-9 to TRBJ1-6, with D unresolved. This CDR3 contains 14 residues. V was cut by 2 bases and J by 8 bases, with 10 bases left in between. The germline V gene encodes CDR1 SEHNR and CDR2 FQNEAQ (reference sequence). Here the CDR3 DNA reads TGTGCCAGCAGCTTATTCCAGGCAGATTCACCCCTCCACTTT. It yields the protein CASSLFQADSPLHF.

J is TRBJ2-3 and V is TRBV15; 7 bases match TRBD1. This CDR3 spans 15 amino acids. V was clipped by 3 bases and J by 2 bases; unmatched bases: 5. The germline V gene encodes CDR1 LNHNV and CDR2 YYDKDF (reference sequence). CDR3: CATSSSGQITDTQYF. CDR3 DNA sequence: TGTGCCACCAGCAGTTCGGGACAGATCACAGATACGCAGTATTTT.

J is TRBJ1-6 and V is TRBV28; D not certain. CDR1 is MDHEN and CDR2 is SYDVKM in the germline V gene. Trimming stripped 4 bases from V and 6 bases from J, with 16 bases between. This CDR3 is built from 16 residues. The chain's CDR3 is CASSSLFGSRNSPLHF. As DNA, the CDR3 is TGTGCCAGCAGTTCCCTGTTCGGGTCCCGTAATTCACCCCTCCACTTT.

The chain carries TRBV28 and TRBJ1-2; 8 nucleotides agree with TRBD1. This CDR3 spans 14 amino acids. Germline V CDR1 and CDR2: MDHEN, SYDVKM. Germline trimming cut 6 bases from V and 3 bases from J; bases unmatched to any gene: 6. CDR3 sequence (DNA): TGTGCCAGCAGACCTACAGGGGGTGACTATGGCTACACCTTC. It specifies CASRPTGGDYGYTF.

This clone has a single count. This sequence joins TRBV4-1 and TRBJ1-5; D is unresolved. The CDR3 totals 16 residues. Germline CDR1 is MGHRA and CDR2 is YSYEKL. Trimming stripped 4 bases from V and 4 bases from J, with 17 bases between. The CDR3 DNA is TGCGCCAGCAGCCCCCGCCAGGCGGGGAATAATCAGCCCCAGCATTTT. Protein product: CASSPRQAGNNQPQHF.

The chain combines TRBV9 with TRBJ1-1; D uncertain. Germline loops: CDR1 SGDLS, CDR2 YYNGEE. With 0 bases removed from V and 4 bases from J, the gap between germline ends came to 7 bases. CDR3 length: 13 residues. The CDR3 loop reads CASSVDRGTEAFF. CDR3 bases: TGTGCCAGCAGCGTAGATAGAGGCACTGAAGCTTTCTTT.

This rearrangement joins TRBV28 to TRBJ2-7; D is perhaps TRBD2 (5 bases). Germline values: CDR1 MDHEN, CDR2 SYDVKM. With 6 bases removed from V and 0 bases from J, the gap between germline ends came to 12 bases. CDR3 length equals 14 residues. The CDR3 nucleotides are TGTGCCAGCAGCCTGACGGGGAGCTCCTACGAGCAGTACTTC. This encodes CASSLTGSSYEQYF.

This clone was seen a single time. The CDR3 DNA sequence: TGTGCCAGCAGCCCCTTTTCGAGGGCCTACGAGCAGTACTTC. It codes for CASSPFSRAYEQYF. The rearrangement uses TRBV7-2 and TRBJ2-7; possible D gene TRBD2, 5 bases. The CDR3 has 14 amino acids. CDR1 and CDR2 (germline): SGHTA, FQGNSA. V lost 5 bases, J lost 2 bases, and 13 bases lay in between. Supplemented by reference TRBV7-2 and TRBJ2-7, the full variable domain reads GAGVSQSPSNKVTEKGKDVELRCDPISGHTALYWYRQSLGQGLEFLIYFQGNSAPDKSGLPSDRFSAERTGGSVSTLTIQRTQQEDSAVYLCASSPFSRAYEQYFGPGTRLTVT.

The rearrangement links TRBV24-1 to TRBJ2-2, with D hard to call. CDR1 and CDR2 (germline): KGHDR, SFDVKD. Trimming removed 9 bases from V and 6 bases from J, with 7 bases in between. There are 11 residues in the CDR3. CDR3 DNA sequence: TGTGCCACCTCAGGCCCCGGGGAGCTGTTTTTT. This gives the protein CATSGPGELFF.

This chain joins TRBV7-2 and TRBJ1-2; D remains ambiguous. V lost 1 base and J 4 bases, leaving 10 bases between the germline ends. Germline CDR1 and CDR2: SGHTA and FQGNSA. The CDR3 covers 14 residues. In DNA form, the CDR3 reads TGTGCCAGCAGCTTAGTTCGTCCAGTCTATGGCTACACCTTC. This encodes CASSLVRPVYGYTF.

The rearrangement uses TRBV2 and TRBJ1-4; D gene ambiguous. The CDR3 spans 13 residues. V lost 8 bases, J lost 4 bases, and 11 bases lay in between. Germline V gives CDR1 SNHLY, CDR2 FYNNEI. CDR3 amino acids: CASLGSSNEKLFF. Here the CDR3 DNA reads TGTGCCAGCCTGGGTTCTAGTAATGAAAAACTGTTTTTT.

The rearrangement links TRBV7-8 to TRBJ2-1; 9 bases agree with TRBD2. CDR3 length: 18 residues. V shed 0 bases and J 0 bases; nucleotides not matched to a gene: 6. Per germline, CDR1 SGHVS and CDR2 FQNEAQ. The CDR3 protein is CASSLAPVSGSSYNEQFF. Here the CDR3 DNA reads TGTGCCAGCAGCTTAGCGCCGGTTAGCGGGAGCTCCTACAATGAGCAGTTCTTC.

The chain has TRBV7-9 and TRBJ2-4; 12 nucleotides align to TRBD2. CDR1 is SEHNR, CDR2 FQNEAQ, per germline (reference sequence). V lost 6 bases, J lost 6 bases, and 15 bases stayed unmatched. The CDR3 length is 18 residues. The CDR3 DNA reads as TGTGCCAGCAGTTCCACTAGCGGGGGGCAAGGGAGTCCAAACATTCAGTACTTC. The encoded protein is CASSSTSGGQGSPNIQYF.

The sample holds a few counts of this clone. The chain joins TRBV4-1 to TRBJ2-7, with 9 nucleotides matching TRBD1. Germline assignment: CDR1 MGHRA and CDR2 YSYEKL. The CDR3 spans 15 residues. Germline trimming cut 1 base from V and 7 bases from J; bases unmatched to any gene: 8. CDR3 bases: TGCGCCAGCAGCCAAGTTACGAACAGGGGGCAAGAGCAGTACTTC. Encoded protein: CASSQVTNRGQEQYF.

V and J are TRBV9 and TRBJ2-2; possible D gene TRBD1, 6 bases. Looked up from germline, CDR1 is SGDLS and CDR2 is YYNGEE. V lost 0 bases and J 6 bases, leaving 15 bases between the germline ends. The CDR3 extends over 16 amino acids. CDR3 coding DNA: TGTGCCAGCAGCGTAGGTCCAGGGGTATCTTCCGGGGAGCTGTTTTTT. Translating it yields CASSVGPGVSSGELFF.

The J gene is TRBJ2-7, the V gene TRBV11-2; no definite D call. The germline V gene encodes CDR1 SGHAT and CDR2 FQNNGV. CDR3 size: 13 residues. Trimming stripped 2 bases from V and 0 bases from J, with 5 bases between. The CDR3 is CASSLYSSYEQYF. In DNA form, the CDR3 reads TGTGCCAGCAGCTTATATAGCTCCTACGAGCAGTACTTC.

The rearrangement links TRBV7-9 to TRBJ2-1; TRBD1 might be the D (5 bases). The V end was cut by 7 bases, the J end by 5 bases, with 12 bases between. The V gene's germline CDR1 is SEHNR and CDR2 FQNEAQ (reference sequence). This CDR3 is built from 13 residues. The CDR3 reads CASTLTGDNEQFF. In nucleotides, the CDR3 is TGTGCCAGCACCCTTACAGGTGACAATGAGCAGTTCTTC.

J is TRBJ2-3 and V is TRBV19, with D possibly matching TRBD1 (6 bases). In germline, CDR1 is LNHDA, CDR2 SQIVND (reference sequence). This CDR3 spans 17 amino acids. V gave up 4 bases and J gave up 2 bases, with 19 bases separating them. DNA of the CDR3: TGTGCCAGTAGTACCCGACAGGTTGAAGGGACCACAGATACGCAGTATTTT. This codes for CASSTRQVEGTTDTQYF.

The V call is TRBV9, the J call TRBJ2-7, with D perhaps matching TRBD1 (5 bases). Deletions cut 5 bases from V and 5 bases from J, with 14 bases between. The CDR3 loop spans 13 amino acids. Germline V CDR1 and CDR2: SGDLS, YYNGEE. The CDR3 region has the DNA TGTGCCAGCAGTACGCGCCAGGACAACGAGCAGTACTTC. Its translation is CASSTRQDNEQYF.

The CDR3 DNA reads as TGTGCCAGCAGCTCTCGGACAGGGGGCGTTAATGAAAAACTGTTTTTT. It specifies CASSSRTGGVNEKLFF. The J gene is TRBJ1-4, the V gene TRBV7-2; 11 bases align to TRBD1. The trim removed 4 bases at V and 4 bases at J, leaving 5 bases unmatched. The CDR3 contains 16 residues. The V gene's germline CDR1 is SGHTA and CDR2 FQGNSA.

This clone occurred a few times. The chain has TRBV18 and TRBJ2-3; D unresolved. CDR3 length equals 15 residues. V lost 5 bases and J 0 bases, leaving 12 bases between the germline ends. Germline V gene lookup returns CDR1 KGHSH and CDR2 LQKENI. CDR3 loop: CASSGLIASTDTQYF. In DNA, the CDR3 is TGTGCCAGCTCAGGGCTGATCGCTAGCACAGATACGCAGTATTTT.

A single count supports this clone. The chain couples TRBV2 to TRBJ1-1, with D unresolved. Germline lookup yields CDR1 SNHLY and CDR2 FYNNEI. Trimming cost V 6 bases and J 3 bases, with 20 bases left between them. This CDR3 is built from 16 residues. CDR3 nucleotide sequence: TGTGCCAGCAGGGAGTCGGTTGCCCCCACCCACACTGAAGCTTTCTTT. Amino acids: CASRESVAPTHTEAFF.

The chain recombines TRBV5-4 with TRBJ1-1; tentatively, D is TRBD1 (5 bases). V lost 1 base, J lost 4 bases, and 8 bases lay in between. Germline V gene lookup returns CDR1 SGHNT and CDR2 YYREEE (reference sequence). This CDR3 comprises 13 residues. For the CDR3, the DNA is TGTGCCAGCAGCTTGAGACAGAGCACTGAAGCTTTCTTT. Encoded protein: CASSLRQSTEAFF.

This rearrangement joins TRBV28 to TRBJ2-3; 7 bases map to TRBD1. Germline V lookup: CDR1 MDHEN, CDR2 SYDVKM. The ends lost 6 bases at V and 3 bases at J; junction bases unmatched: 6. The CDR3 consists of 14 residues. The CDR3 DNA sequence: TGTGCCAGCAGCACGACAGGGAATACAGATACGCAGTATTTT. As protein: CASSTTGNTDTQYF.